This T cell receptor beta chain was recorded in a study of T-cell reconstitution after alpha-beta-depleted transplantation in children. The CDR3 runs 14 residues. Looked up from germline, CDR1 is DFQATT and CDR2 is SNEGSKA (reference sequence). V dropped 1 base and J dropped 0 bases, with 8 bases sitting between them. Construction of the TCRbeta library involved unique molecular identifiers. One entry per CDR3 protein, called by TCRdb with MiXCR from the PCR reads. The sample holds some 200,000 distinct CDR3 sequences, around 9.2% seen once. This clonotype showed up many times. The antigen is undetermined. Overall study findings and caveats: Newly produced T cells mostly accounted for T-cell counts and diversity one year post-transplant. Expanded graft clones, several hundred of them, were reportedly the source of alpha-beta T cells about two months after transplant. Some patients' high day-60 TCRbeta diversity was traced to surviving recipient T cells and thymic progenitors.

The TCR originated in a male patient between 2 and 10 years old who had a stem cell transplant for acute myeloid leukemia, so the T cells may come from the graft donor. Here the sequenced sample was PBMCs, mostly from graft donor cells, taken 360 days after TCRalphabeta/CD19-depleted stem cell transplant. The rearrangement links TRBV20-1 to TRBJ2-3, with TRBD2 as a possible D gene (6 bases). Written as DNA, the CDR3 is TGCAGTGCTAGAGTTGCGGGGAGCACAGATACGCAGTATTTT. This gives the protein CSARVAGSTDTQYF.